This passage covers 20 T cell receptor beta chains from one sample sequenced in a study of T-cell reconstitution after alpha-beta-depleted transplantation in children. Molecular barcoding with unique molecular identifiers was used for the TCRbeta library. Each CDR3 protein is one row after TCRdb ran MiXCR on the PCR reads. The sample has some 400,000 distinct CDR3 sequences; over 20% are singletons. The source was PBMCs from the stem cell graft donor, collected from the stem cell graft. These receptors were obtained from a human donor who donated a stem cell graft to a child with acute myeloid leukemia.

This clonotype showed up many times. The genes are TRBV29-1 and TRBJ1-1; possible D gene TRBD1, 6 bases. Trimming pared 6 bases from V and 1 base from J, leaving 18 bases between. The CDR3 runs 15 residues. Germline CDR1 and CDR2: SQVTM and ANQGSEA. DNA for the CDR3: TGCAGCGTCGGACAGCCTCTGTCGAAGAACACTGAAGCTTTCTTT. Translated, it gives CSVGQPLSKNTEAFF.

The V gene is TRBV6-2 or TRBV6-3, the J gene TRBJ2-1; D is unclear. Trimming took off 6 bases at V and 3 bases at J, with 12 bases between the two ends. CDR3 length equals 14 residues. CDR1 is MNHEY, CDR2 SVGEGT, per germline. CDR3 DNA: TGTGCCAGCAGGCGGACCACCGACTACAATGAGCAGTTCTTC. Its translation: CASRRTTDYNEQFF.

The chain recombines TRBV29-1 with TRBJ2-1; TRBD2 matches 8 bases. The CDR3 is made up of 14 amino acids. V was pared by 7 bases and J by 5 bases, with 10 bases of the junction left unmatched. Germline V gene sequence: CDR1 SQVTM, CDR2 ANQGSEA. The CDR3 loop is CSGSTSGWDNEQFF. DNA of the CDR3: TGCAGCGGTTCCACTAGCGGCTGGGACAATGAGCAGTTCTTC.

This clonotype was seen at least ten times. This rearrangement joins TRBV20-1 to TRBJ2-1; 7 nucleotides match TRBD2. In germline, CDR1 is DFQATT, CDR2 SNEGSKA (reference sequence). Trimming at V came to 4 bases and at J to 5 bases, leaving 8 bases not matched to a gene. The CDR3 loop spans 14 amino acids. The CDR3 loop is CSANAGEIHNEQFF. The CDR3 nucleotides read TGCAGTGCTAATGCGGGAGAGATCCACAATGAGCAGTTCTTC.

In nucleotides, the CDR3 is TGCGCCAGCAGCCCCGGACTAGCGGGAAGGGAAGAGACCCAGTACTTC. It yields the protein CASSPGLAGREETQYF. The chain employs TRBV5-1 and TRBJ2-5; 12 nucleotides agree with TRBD2. Germline V gene data show CDR1 as SGHRS and CDR2 as YFSETQ. The CDR3 length is 16 residues. Germline trimming cut 4 bases from V and 3 bases from J; bases unmatched to any gene: 7.

The chain uses TRBV12-3 or TRBV12-4 and TRBJ2-1; 9 bases agree with TRBD2. V lost 3 bases, J lost 5 bases, and 17 bases stayed unmatched. This CDR3 contains 19 residues. This chain's CDR3 is CASSFFGRGLAGKNNEQFF. CDR3 nucleotides: TGTGCCAGCAGTTTTTTCGGTCGAGGGCTAGCGGGGAAAAACAATGAGCAGTTCTTC.

The CDR3 DNA follows: TGTGCCGGCAGGGAGGAGGGCTACAATGAGCAGTTCTTC. This translates into CAGREEGYNEQFF. The rearrangement uses TRBV30 and TRBJ2-1, with D maybe TRBD2 (6 bases). The CDR3 has 13 residues. The V gene's germline CDR1 is GTSNPN and CDR2 SVGIG (reference sequence). V was shortened by 8 bases and J by 3 bases, with 14 bases between the two germline ends. Drawing the rest from reference TRBV30 and TRBJ2-1, the complete variable domain is SQTIHQWPATLVQPVGSPLSLECTVEGTSNPNLYWYRQAAGRGLQLLFYSVGIGQISSEVPQNLSASRPQDRQFILSSKKLLLSDSGFYLCAGREEGYNEQFFGPGTRLTVL.

This clonotype was counted at least ten times. The genes are TRBV5-6 and TRBJ1-2, with a weak D call TRBD1 (6 bases). The CDR3 extends over 15 amino acids. V lost 0 bases, J lost 4 bases, and 13 bases lay in between. Germline CDR1 is SGHDT and CDR2 is YYEEEE. CDR3 residues: CASSLAGGGGYGYTF. The CDR3 DNA reads TGTGCCAGCAGCTTGGCCGGTGGGGGCGGCTATGGCTACACCTTC.

This sequence joins TRBV5-6 and TRBJ1-2; D gene ambiguous. There are 13 residues in the CDR3. The V and J ends lost 0 bases and 8 bases respectively, with 11 bases between them. The V gene's germline CDR1 is SGHDT and CDR2 YYEEEE. CDR3 DNA: TGTGCCAGCAGCTTGGATGGGGATTCAGGCTACACCTTC. Its translation is CASSLDGDSGYTF.

This chain joins TRBV12-3 or TRBV12-4 and TRBJ2-5, with 16 nucleotides matching TRBD2. This CDR3 region has 18 residues. V lost 5 bases to trimming and J lost 2 bases; unmatched junction nucleotides: 8. CDR3 sequence (DNA): TGTGCCAGCAGTCAGGGACTAGCGGGAGGGCCGGGGCAAGAGACCCAGTACTTC. This gives the protein CASSQGLAGGPGQETQYF.

The chain carries TRBV2 and TRBJ2-3, with D uncertain. The CDR3 length is 15 residues. CDR1 is SNHLY and CDR2 is FYNNEI in the germline V gene. V lost 3 bases to trimming and J lost 2 bases, with 12 bases between them. The CDR3 coding sequence is TGTGCCAGCAGTGACGCATTCCTGTTCACAGATACGCAGTATTTT. Encoded protein: CASSDAFLFTDTQYF.

This clonotype was seen more than once but under ten times. The DNA is omitted, as the CDR3 cannot be located on it reliably, and the CDR3 follows TCRdb's listing. CDR3 protein: CASSSSTGGDSPLHF. The rearrangement joins TRBV6-2 or TRBV6-3 to TRBJ1-6; TRBD1, the D gene given by the table, was not confirmed from the DNA. The CDR3 region is 15 residues in length, termini included. CDR1 and CDR2 (germline): MNHEY, SVGEGT.

This clonotype appeared a few times. The chain combines TRBV6-2 or TRBV6-3 with TRBJ2-2; D is unclear. V gave up 7 bases and J gave up 2 bases, with 14 bases separating them. The germline V gene has CDR1 MNHEY and CDR2 SVGEGT. The CDR3 runs 15 residues. This CDR3 is CASIPMAGNTGELFF. In DNA, the CDR3 is TGTGCCAGCATCCCAATGGCCGGCAACACCGGGGAGCTGTTTTTT.

Many counts were recorded for this clonotype. The gene calls are TRBV29-1 and TRBJ2-1; 8 nucleotides match TRBD1. Germline trimming cut 8 bases from V and 3 bases from J; bases unmatched to any gene: 9. CDR1 is SQVTM, CDR2 ANQGSEA, per germline. This CDR3 comprises 14 residues. This chain's CDR3 is CSSRTGKIYNEQFF. In nucleotides, the CDR3 is TGCAGCTCCCGGACAGGGAAAATCTACAATGAGCAGTTCTTC.

The sample holds many counts of this clonotype. The CDR3 here is CASSPGVTYNEQFF. The CDR3 bases are TGTGCCAGCAGTCCCGGTGTTACCTACAATGAGCAGTTCTTC. V usage is TRBV12-3 or TRBV12-4 and J usage is TRBJ2-1; D not resolved. The CDR3 is 14 residues long. Trimming left V 5 bases short and J 2 bases short, with 10 bases between.

Only a few counts were recorded for this clonotype. The chain combines TRBV6-5 with TRBJ2-7, with 16 bases identical to TRBD2. The CDR3 extends over 17 amino acids. The ends lost 0 bases at V and 2 bases at J; junction bases unmatched: 1. Germline CDR1 MNHEY, CDR2 SVGAGI. This chain's CDR3 is CASSYSGLAGGPYEQYF. As DNA, the CDR3 is TGTGCCAGCAGTTACTCGGGACTAGCGGGAGGGCCCTACGAGCAGTACTTC.

This clonotype was recorded many times. The genes are TRBV20-1 and TRBJ1-2; D perhaps matches TRBD1 (6 bases). Germline-derived CDR1 and CDR2 are DFQATT and SNEGSKA (reference sequence). The length of the CDR3 is 16 residues. With 5 bases removed from V and 5 bases from J, the gap between germline ends came to 24 bases. In DNA, the CDR3 is TGCAGTGCTCCCCTCGGGGGCGGGGCTTCGGGGTATGGCTACACCTTC. Encoded protein: CSAPLGGGASGYGYTF.

This clonotype appeared a few times. In DNA form, the CDR3 reads TGTGCCAGCAGTCCCTCCCGAGTCTCCTACGAGCAGTACTTC. Residues: CASSPSRVSYEQYF. The chain carries TRBV2 and TRBJ2-7; D unresolved. The V gene lost 5 bases and the J gene lost 0 bases, with 11 bases spanning the gap. Germline V gives CDR1 SNHLY, CDR2 FYNNEI. CDR3 size: 14 residues. Supplemented by reference TRBV2 and TRBJ2-7, the full variable domain reads EPEVTQTPSHQVTQMGQEVILRCVPISNHLYFYWYRQILGQKVEFLVSFYNNEISEKSEIFDDQFSVERPDGSNFTLKIRSTKLEDSAMYFCASSPSRVSYEQYFGPGTRLTVT.

This clonotype was seen only a few times. The chain carries TRBV5-4 and TRBJ2-1; possible D gene TRBD2, 6 bases. Germline-derived CDR1 and CDR2 are SGHNT and YYREEE (reference sequence). This CDR3 is built from 15 residues. V lost 2 bases and J lost 9, with 18 bases in between. CDR3 residues: CASSLYGSKLAEQFF. DNA for the CDR3: TGTGCCAGCAGCTTATACGGGAGTAAGCTGGCTGAGCAGTTCTTC.

This clonotype was seen more than once but under ten times. The V and J genes are TRBV29-1 and TRBJ1-1, with 7 bases identical to TRBD1. This CDR3 is 14 amino acids long. V shed 6 bases and J 5 bases; nucleotides not matched to a gene: 12. Germline V gene data show CDR1 as SQVTM and CDR2 as ANQGSEA. Written as DNA, the CDR3 is TGCAGCGTGGCCAGACTGACAGGGAGTACTGAAGCTTTCTTT. Its translation is CSVARLTGSTEAFF.